The sequence of this T cell receptor (beta chain) was determined in a study of T cells in localized non-small cell lung cancer. Study findings and constraints: It remains possible that heterogeneity exists, since only one tumor region was sequenced. Measurement of T cell clonality placed uninvolved adjacent lung highest, above the level in tumor. A median about 50 of the top 100 tumor clones appeared in adjacent lung.

The CDR3 has 11 residues. CDR1 and CDR2 from the germline V gene are LNHNV and YYDKDF (reference sequence). The ends were cut back, 4 bases at V and 4 bases at J, with 4 bases in the middle. A word on this clone: Its antigen remains unknown.

TCRdb keeps only in-frame clones here, not all; method: immunoSEQ multiplex PCR. The sample yields some 9,600 clones, 90% seen once. The sequenced sample was peripheral blood, obtained before any cancer treatment. The chain has TRBV15 and TRBJ2-5; D call uncertain. The sequence derives from a male donor at least 60 years old with stage III squamous cell lung carcinoma. The CDR3 DNA follows: TGTGCCACCAGCAAAACAGAGACCCAGTACTTC. It encodes CATSKTETQYF.